These 8 T cell receptor beta chains came from one sample sequenced in a study of vaccination effects on CD4 cells after COVID-19. Measured with immunoSEQ multiplex PCR; TCRdb has only the in-frame clones, and not every one. The data contain 70,000 to 75,000 clones, around three quarters of them singletons. The antigens for these receptors are not known. ViraFEST expansion of antigen-specific CD4+ T cells with viral peptide pools preceded sequencing. The authors isolated CD4+ T cells after 9 to 10 days of culture. According to the study, vaccine recipients showed no prior SARS-CoV-2 infection and negative nucleocapsid antibodies. The material sequenced was CD4+ T cells from PBMCs cultured with HCoV-OC43 spike peptides, taken before COVID-19 vaccination. Described subset: HCoV-OC43 spike overlapping peptide pool stimulation. These receptors originate from a human donor who received a COVID-19 vaccine.

This clone showed up just a few times. This chain joins TRBV18 and TRBJ1-1; D possibly corresponds to TRBD1 (6 bases). Germline values: CDR1 KGHSH, CDR2 LQKENI. Trimming shortened V by 2 bases and J by 1 base, and 8 bases separated the two germline ends. This CDR3 is built from 14 residues. CDR3 DNA sequence: TGTGCCAGCTCACCAGACAGGAAGAACACTGAAGCTTTCTTT. Translation gives CASSPDRKNTEAFF.

The V call is TRBV7-9, the J call TRBJ2-5, with D maybe TRBD2 (6 bases). CDR1 and CDR2 from the germline V gene are SEHNR and FQNEAQ (reference sequence). The CDR3 length is 17 residues. Trimming left V 2 bases short and J 4 bases short, with 20 bases between. This CDR3 reads CASSLRVLLAEGETQYF. The CDR3, as DNA: TGTGCCAGCAGCTTACGTGTTTTATTAGCGGAAGGAGAGACCCAGTACTTC.

This chain connects TRBV24-1 to TRBJ2-1, with 9 bases that match TRBD1. Trimming at V came to 3 bases and at J to 6 bases, leaving 8 bases not matched to a gene. This CDR3 comprises 16 residues. Germline CDR1 KGHDR, CDR2 SFDVKD. CDR3 loop: CATSDASGTGLNEQFF. CDR3 coding DNA: TGTGCCACCAGTGATGCCTCCGGGACAGGGCTCAATGAGCAGTTCTTC.

This clone was seen a few times. The chain links TRBV14 to TRBJ2-2; tentatively, D is TRBD1 (6 bases). This CDR3 region has 15 residues. The germline V gene encodes CDR1 SGHDN and CDR2 FVKESK. Trimming removed 4 bases from V and 2 bases from J, with 11 bases in between. The CDR3 here is CASSPRTVNTGELFF. Here the CDR3 DNA reads TGTGCCAGCAGCCCACGGACAGTAAACACCGGGGAGCTGTTTTTT.

The chain carries TRBV14 and TRBJ1-1; D gene ambiguous. Trimming left V 5 bases short and J 4 bases short, with 5 bases between. This CDR3 is 11 amino acids long. Germline V gives CDR1 SGHDN, CDR2 FVKESK. The CDR3 protein is CASSRTTEAFF. Written as DNA, the CDR3 is TGTGCCAGCAGCAGAACCACTGAAGCTTTCTTT. Based on the CDR3 plus reference TRBV14 and TRBJ1-1, the full variable domain is EAGVTQFPSHSVIEKGQTVTLRCDPISGHDNLYWYRRVMGKEIKFLLHFVKESKQDESGMPNNRFLAERTGGTYSTLKVQPAELEDSGVYFCASSRTTEAFFGQGTRLTVV.

The chain recombines TRBV29-1 with TRBJ1-1; TRBD1 matches 7 bases. The CDR3 is 13 amino acids. V shed 7 bases, J shed 1 base, and the junction held 6 bases outside the gene matches. Germline loops: CDR1 SQVTM, CDR2 ANQGSEA. The CDR3 here is CSAVGQPNTEAFF. The DNA for the CDR3 is TGCAGCGCAGTGGGACAGCCGAACACTGAAGCTTTCTTT. Using reference TRBV29-1 and TRBJ1-1 for the parts outside the CDR3, the full variable domain is SAVISQKPSRDICQRGTSLTIQCQVDSQVTMMFWYRQQPGQSLTLIATANQGSEATYESGFVIDKFPISRPNLTFSTLTVSNMSPEDSSIYLCSAVGQPNTEAFFGQGTRLTVV.

The rearrangement joins TRBV7-3 to TRBJ1-6; TRBD1 aligns across 10 bases. CDR1 and CDR2 (germline): SGHTA, FQGTGA. With V trimmed by 5 bases and J by 7 bases, 2 bases remained unmatched. The CDR3 runs 14 residues. CDR3 in amino acids: CASSRDRGNSPLHF. The CDR3 DNA reads TGTGCCAGCAGCCGGGACAGGGGAAATTCACCCCTCCACTTT.

The rearrangement uses TRBV28 and TRBJ2-1; 10 nucleotides match TRBD2. V was clipped by 3 bases and J by 3 bases; unmatched bases: 2. CDR1 and CDR2 (germline): MDHEN, SYDVKM. The CDR3 has 15 amino acids. The CDR3 DNA reads as TGTGCCAGCAGTTTGTGGACTAGCGGCTACAATGAGCAGTTCTTC. It is translated as CASSLWTSGYNEQFF.